The sequence of this TCR beta chain was determined in a study of OX40 agonist ivuxolimab in advanced cancers. Method: immunoSEQ multiplex PCR; TCRdb's copy keeps in-frame clones and lacks some. The sample shows roughly 90,000 clones, approximately 91% of them seen only once. To note about this clone: Its antigen remains unknown.

CDR1 and CDR2 from the germline V gene are SEHNR and FQNEAQ (reference sequence). Trimming removed 5 bases from V and 7 bases from J, with 18 bases in between. This CDR3 spans 15 amino acids. Regarding the study as a whole: Several nonresponders also turned out to have low normalized T-cell clonal expansion. Doses of 0.1 to 3.0 mg/kg were accompanied by clonal expansion of CD4+ and CD8+ blood T cells by week 6. The mean number of expanded clones was higher in CD8+ T cells than in CD4+. Among the lowest peripheral clonal expansion occurred in 0.1-3.0 mg/kg partial responders.

The sample here was CD4+ or CD8+ T cells sorted from blood, taken in a trial of the OX40 agonist ivuxolimab. V is TRBV7-9 and J is TRBJ2-1; D is perhaps TRBD1 (6 bases). This receptor was obtained from an adult with an advanced solid tumor such as melanoma, head and neck, liver or kidney cancer. CDR3 bases: TGTGCCAGCAGCCCTCCCTACAGGGTGGGTAATGAGCAGTTCTTC. It translates to CASSPPYRVGNEQFF.